What follows is one T cell receptor (beta chain) and its context. Which antigen it targets is not known. There are no base qualities to consult, and no much larger clone falls within one base. This sample is part of a study of T cell changes during pregnancy in multiple sclerosis (dated by TCRdb to about 2019). A note on the overall study: Changes in the T cell repertoire over the course of pregnancy were examined in this study in women with multiple sclerosis.

Library generation was performed with the immunoSEQ multiplex PCR assay. In its TCRdb copy, this immuneACCESS table keeps in-frame sequences only and misses some clones. Where compared with another copy, unresolved V genes explain less than half of these, and the others have no known cause. In this sample the table shows under 100,000 clones, less than 95% of which occur a single time. The ten largest clones capture roughly 2.5% of the sample. The germline V gene (reference sequence) sets CDR1 to SEHNR and CDR2 to FQNEAQ. Taken from cysteine to phenylalanine, the CDR3 has 16 residues. Just the 48-base CDR3 DNA is kept, in frame starting at base 1. Trimming takes 7 bases from V and 4 bases from J, and the germline ends sit 22 bases apart.

This material consisted of peripheral blood, taken in the third trimester of pregnancy. The sequence came from a female donor with multiple sclerosis, enrolled in a pregnancy study. The chain couples TRBV7-9 to TRBJ1-2, and the D gene may be TRBD1, 5 bases matching. CDR3 reads: CASTYLMGLSFYGYTF. At the DNA level, the sequence is TGTGCCAGCACCTATCTAATGGGACTCTCGTTCTATGGCTACACCTTC.